A selection of T cell receptor beta chains follows, all from one sample in a study of shared clonotypes between healthy human individuals. Sequenced by immunoSEQ multiplex PCR; TCRdb stores in-frame clones only, minus some. The sample holds about 1 million clones; around 82% are singletons and the top ten take 0.4% to 0.55%. The specimen sequenced was memory CD4+ T cells from PBMCs. The source of these receptors is a man aged 18-30 years in good health. Some clones in this sample may be carry-over from other donors' samples. CDR3s include the opening cysteine and the closing phenylalanine or tryptophan. The D gene is left open where the match is weak. Size is omitted from some rows. Given values are once, few, many or a class for expanded clones.

>-|-|15|TRBJ1-2|TRBV19
CASSMTGPTNYGYTF
TGTGCCAGTAGTATGACAGGTCCAACTAACTATGGCTACACCTTC
>-|-|17|TRBJ2-3|TRBV4-2
CASSQDRTAPSTDTQYF
TGTGCCAGCAGCCAAGATAGGACAGCTCCTAGCACAGATACGCAGTATTTT
>TRBD1|once|16|TRBJ2-5|TRBV18
CASSQRTGRVQETQYF
TGTGCCAGCTCACAGAGGACAGGGAGAGTCCAAGAGACCCAGTACTTC
>-|-|17|TRBJ1-5|TRBV7-6
CASSLEDSSWGNQPQHF
TGTGCCAGCAGCTTAGAAGACTCGTCTTGGGGCAATCAGCCCCAGCATTTT
>-|-|12|TRBJ1-1|TRBV30
CACRGVSTEAFF
TGTGCCTGCCGGGGAGTAAGCACTGAAGCTTTCTTT
>-|-|12|TRBJ1-5|TRBV5-4
CASSLQGQPQHF
TGTGCCAGCAGCTTGCAGGGTCAGCCCCAGCATTTT
>-|-|14|TRBJ2-1|TRBV28
CASSFSYSYNEQFF
TGTGCCAGCAGTTTCAGTTACTCCTACAATGAGCAGTTCTTC
>-|-|16|TRBJ2-1|TRBV6-1
CASSERVGASYNEQFF
TGTGCCAGCAGTGAAAGAGTGGGAGCTTCCTACAATGAGCAGTTCTTC
>-|-|15|TRBJ1-1|TRBV2
CASSVRGRGGTEAFF
TGTGCCAGCAGTGTTAGGGGCAGGGGAGGCACTGAAGCTTTCTTT
>TRBD1|-|17|TRBJ2-1|TRBV19
CASSTDRGRGPHGEQFF
TGTGCCAGTAGTACCGACAGGGGGAGAGGACCCCATGGGGAGCAGTTCTTC
>-|few|14|TRBJ2-3|TRBV2
CASSPEQGTDTQYF
TGTGCCAGCAGTCCTGAACAGGGAACAGATACGCAGTATTTT
>-|-|14|TRBJ1-3|TRBV28
CASSFPVTGNTIYF
TGTGCCAGCAGTTTTCCAGTTACTGGAAACACCATATATTTT
>TRBD2|-|14|TRBJ2-1|TRBV28
CATHRLAGDNEQFF
TGTGCCACCCACAGACTAGCGGGAGATAATGAGCAGTTCTTC
>-|once|16|TRBJ2-3|TRBV7-6
CASSLEDSLATDTQYF
TGTGCCAGCAGCTTAGAGGACAGTTTAGCCACAGATACGCAGTATTTT
>-|few|13|TRBJ1-1|TRBV28
CASIPGGTTEAFF
TGTGCCAGCATACCCGGAGGGACGACTGAAGCTTTCTTT
>-|-|12|TRBJ2-5|TRBV29-1
CSVATGELAQYF
TGCAGCGTTGCTACGGGGGAGTTGGCCCAGTACTTC
>TRBD2|-|13|TRBJ2-1|TRBV5-1
CASTPAGVDEQFF
TGCGCCAGCACCCCAGCGGGAGTAGATGAGCAGTTCTTC